The source of this T cell receptor (beta chain) is a study of response to subunit inactivated influenza vaccine. Germline trimming cut 0 bases from V and 5 bases from J; bases unmatched to any gene: 3. CDR1 is SGHVS, CDR2 FQNEAQ, per germline. The CDR3 consists of 16 residues. TCRdb independently ran MiXCR on the RT-PCR reads; one entry per CDR3 protein. The sample yields approximately 500,000 distinct CDR3 sequences, approximately 22% seen once. These data were also reused for a study on T cells expressing NK-cell markers. As that study records: The TCR beta cDNA came from 5'RACE template switching with UMIs. The same clonotypes also predominated in the CD3+CD56-NKG2C+ fraction of four donors. Whether expanded NKG2C+ T cell clones recognized HCMV stayed uncertain.

This TCR came from a man aged 45-65 years who received an inactivated influenza vaccine. The genes are TRBV7-8 and TRBJ2-2; 10 nucleotides agree with TRBD2. The sample here was CD4+ T cells sorted from PBMCs, taken approximately 13 days after vaccination. The DNA of the CDR3 is TGTGCCAGCAGCTTAGCTCTAGCGGGAGTAACCGGGGAGCTGTTTTTT. Protein: CASSLALAGVTGELFF. Full variable domain (rest looked up from reference TRBV7-8 and TRBJ2-2): GAGVSQSPRYKVAKRGQDVALRCDPISGHVSLFWYQQALGQGPEFLTYFQNEAQLDKSGLPSDRFFAERPEGSVSTLKIQRTQQEDSAVYLCASSLALAGVTGELFFGEGSRLTVL.